The present T cell receptor beta chain was sequenced within a study of breast tumors, draining lymph nodes, adjacent tissues (dated by TCRdb to 2016 to 2018). At the level of the whole study: TCR beta repertoires were compared across tumor, adjacent nontumor tissue and axillary lymph nodes obtained from breast cancer patients. The study aimed to assess the relationships and possible T-cell exchange between tumor, surrounding tissue and draining lymph node repertoires in human breast cancer. Overall study outcomes, separate from this receptor: A scenario in which most tumor T cells derive from the lymph node and then expand within tumor tissue was judged to be consistent with the data. Tumor and nontumor tissue repertoires were significantly more similar in luminal-like than in basal-like breast cancer. Tumors showed preferential V and J gene usage, and their T-cell repertoire diversity fell below that of lymph nodes yet above that of nontumor tissue. The conclusion that tumor T cells originate in lymph nodes was framed as consistent with a hypothesis rather than directly demonstrated.

A distance of 22 bases separates the germline ends of V and J, which lose 5 bases and 6 bases respectively. CDR1 and CDR2 are drawn from the germline V gene: SGHTA, FQGTGA. Counted from cysteine to phenylalanine, this CDR3 has 17 amino acids. The entry retains the CDR3 DNA only, 51 bases that are in frame from base 1. Points on this clonotype: Its binding antigen is unknown. No clone much larger than this one lies a single base away; base qualities are absent.

The lymph node samples were taken from the axillary draining lymph nodes of breast cancer patients. For sequencing, an Illumina HiSeq 2000 was employed. Multiplex PCR amplification was used to generate the TCR beta chain libraries. High-throughput sequencing was used to analyze the amplified TCR beta chain products. TCRdb reran the public reads through fastp at Q25 and MiXCR, keeping productive beta chains. Records with the same CDR3 protein are collapsed into one entry carrying the most frequent genes and DNA. Within this sample are under 250,000 distinct CDR3 sequences, with approximately 31% of them counted one time only. The leading ten clones occupy just over 1.4% of the sample.

The sequence links TRBV7-3 to TRBJ1-4; D gene: possibly TRBD1, on 5 matching bases. Source material: axillary lymph node tissue. The sequence derives from a female donor with breast cancer. Some clones in this sample may be carry-over from other donors' samples. The CDR3 sequence is CASSPATLAGRDEKLFF. The DNA sequence reads TGTGCCAGCAGCCCCGCCACGCTAGCGGGGCGCGATGAAAAACTGTTTTTT.